This T cell receptor beta chain was observed in a study of OX40 agonist ivuxolimab in advanced cancers. Study context: Partial responses occurred in Three dose-escalation patients, one with hepatocellular carcinoma and two with cutaneous melanoma.

CDR3 size: 13 residues. CDR1 is WSHSY, CDR2 SAAADI, per germline. Trimming took 3 bases from V and 4 from J, leaving 9 bases between them. Data came from immunoSEQ multiplex PCR; TCRdb stores just in-frame clones and leaves some out. The table records under 65,000 clones, around 84% of them present only once. This clone has just one count. Its antigen remains unidentified. Study findings and constraints: Doses of 0.1 to 3.0 mg/kg were accompanied by clonal expansion of CD4+ and CD8+ blood T cells by week 6.

The sample in question was CD4+ or CD8+ T cells sorted from blood, obtained in a trial of the OX40 agonist ivuxolimab. The clonotype originates from an adult with an advanced solid tumor such as melanoma, head and neck, liver or kidney cancer. The V and J genes are TRBV10-2 and TRBJ1-2; maybe TRBD1 (6 bases). The CDR3 loop is CASSDTGSYGYTF. The CDR3 DNA reads TGCGCCAGCAGTGACACAGGGAGCTATGGCTACACCTTC.